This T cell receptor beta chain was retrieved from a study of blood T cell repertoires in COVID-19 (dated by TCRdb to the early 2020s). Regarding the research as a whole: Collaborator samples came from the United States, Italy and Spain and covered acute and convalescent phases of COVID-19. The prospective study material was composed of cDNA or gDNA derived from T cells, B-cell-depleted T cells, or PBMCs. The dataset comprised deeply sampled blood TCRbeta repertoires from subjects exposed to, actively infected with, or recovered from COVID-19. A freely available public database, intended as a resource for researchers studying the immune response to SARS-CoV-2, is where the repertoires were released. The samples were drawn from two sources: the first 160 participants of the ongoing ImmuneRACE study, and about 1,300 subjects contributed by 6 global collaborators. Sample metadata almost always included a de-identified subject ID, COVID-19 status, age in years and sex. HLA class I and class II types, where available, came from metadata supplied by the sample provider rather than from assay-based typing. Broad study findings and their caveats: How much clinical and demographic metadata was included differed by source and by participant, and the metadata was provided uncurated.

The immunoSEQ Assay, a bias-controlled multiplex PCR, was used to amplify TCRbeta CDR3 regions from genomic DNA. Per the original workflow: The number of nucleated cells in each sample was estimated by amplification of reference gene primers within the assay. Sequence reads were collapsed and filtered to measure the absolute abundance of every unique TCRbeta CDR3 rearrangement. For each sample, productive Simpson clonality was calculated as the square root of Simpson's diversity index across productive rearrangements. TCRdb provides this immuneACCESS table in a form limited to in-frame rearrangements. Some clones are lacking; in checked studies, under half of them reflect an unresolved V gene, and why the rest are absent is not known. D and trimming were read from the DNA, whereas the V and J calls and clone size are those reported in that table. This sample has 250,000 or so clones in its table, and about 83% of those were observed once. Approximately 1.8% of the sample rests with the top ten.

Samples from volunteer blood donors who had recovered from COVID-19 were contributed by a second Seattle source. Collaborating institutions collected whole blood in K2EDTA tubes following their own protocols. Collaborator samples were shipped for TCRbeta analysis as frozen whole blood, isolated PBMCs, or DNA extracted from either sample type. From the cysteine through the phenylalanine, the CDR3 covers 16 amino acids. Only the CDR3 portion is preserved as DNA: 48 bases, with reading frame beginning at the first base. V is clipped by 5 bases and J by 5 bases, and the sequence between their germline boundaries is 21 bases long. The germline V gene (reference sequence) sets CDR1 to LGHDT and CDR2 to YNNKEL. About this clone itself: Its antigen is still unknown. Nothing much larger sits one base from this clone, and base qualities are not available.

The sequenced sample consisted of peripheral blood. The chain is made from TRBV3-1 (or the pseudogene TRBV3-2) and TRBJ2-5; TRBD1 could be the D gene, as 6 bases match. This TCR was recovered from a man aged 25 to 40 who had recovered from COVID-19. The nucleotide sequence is TGTGCCAGCAGCGCACCCGGGATCAGGGGCGAGGAGACCCAGTACTTC. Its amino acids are CASSAPGIRGEETQYF.